The rows below give T cell receptor beta chains drawn from one sample of a study of T cell clones after liver transplantation. This table comes from immunoSEQ multiplex PCR, and its TCRdb copy is limited to in-frame clones, with some not included. The table has 98,000 or so clones, approximately 78% seen once; the top ten hold about 0.89%. This material consisted of CD4+ T cells from blood, taken before liver transplant. These receptors originate from a human donor who received a liver transplant. Each CDR3 is given without its conserved first and last residue. Fields, in order: V gene, clone size, D gene, J gene, CDR3 protein. A D gene is named only where the DNA matches it firmly. Clone size is shown for a subset of rows, as once, few, many or a class of expanded clone.

TRBV5-1	NA	NA	TRBJ2-1	ASRLGGLTYNEQF
TRBV6-5	NA	NA	TRBJ1-1	ASSRARGAGAEAF
TRBV7-3	NA	TRBD1	TRBJ1-1	ASGPTGANTEAF
TRBV5-1	NA	NA	TRBJ1-3	ASSRDSLSGNTIY
TRBV7-2	NA	TRBD2	TRBJ2-3	ASSERGAGTDTQY
TRBV19	many	NA	TRBJ2-7	ASSIEPIELYEQY
TRBV19	NA	NA	TRBJ2-5	ASSTLIEETQY
TRBV14	NA	NA	TRBJ1-3	ASSPGGRGLSGNTIY
TRBV11-2	NA	NA	TRBJ1-5	ASSLSVSQPQH
TRBV19	NA	TRBD1	TRBJ1-1	ASTTKGAPGTEAF
TRBV11-2	NA	NA	TRBJ1-4	ASSLANRATNEKLF
TRBV9	NA	NA	TRBJ2-3	ASSVAQGTDTQY
TRBV30	NA	NA	TRBJ1-1	AGTRGVVNTEAF
TRBV7-8	NA	TRBD1	TRBJ1-1	ASSLTGGFVGTEAF
TRBV6-6	few	TRBD1	TRBJ1-5	ASSWGQLSNQPQH
TRBV19	NA	TRBD2	TRBJ2-2	ASSFFPLAGSNTGELF
TRBV23-1	NA	TRBD2	TRBJ2-4	ASSQSPTSGRAIAKNIQY
TRBV4-1	NA	NA	TRBJ2-3	ASSPGLLGTDTQY
TRBV5-8	NA	TRBD2	TRBJ2-3	ASSLLGGWTDTQY
TRBV6-1	NA	NA	TRBJ1-1	ASSERGLSTEAF
TRBV6-1	NA	NA	TRBJ1-3	ASSHVRNTIY
TRBV18	once	NA	TRBJ2-5	ASSPSQAETQY
TRBV2	NA	TRBD1	TRBJ1-1	ASRDRVNTEAF
TRBV29-1	NA	NA	TRBJ1-5	SVGAGDDQPQH
TRBV7-2	NA	TRBD2	TRBJ2-3	ASSLGGGVNTQY